Listed below are T cell receptor beta chains from one sample, sequenced in a study of T cell responses to AZD1222 COVID-19 vaccine. Repertoires were generated with immunoSEQ multiplex PCR, while TCRdb's copy carries only in-frame clones and drops some. The data contain more than 150,000 clones, more than 75% of them seen just once; the ten biggest clones take up roughly 0.99%. The sequenced sample was peripheral blood, obtained on day 0 of AZD1222 vaccination. The receptors originated from an adult in good health. Each CDR3 is given with its conserved first and last residue. The order of the fields is clone size, V gene, D gene, J gene, CDR3 protein, CDR3 DNA. A D gene is named only where the DNA matches it firmly. Size tells how often a clone was seen (once, few, many) or the class of an expanded clone, and some rows leave it out.

clone_size: .; v_call: TRBV5-6; d_call: TRBD1; j_call: TRBJ1-5; cdr3_aa: CASSLNTGVRNQPQHF; cdr3_nt: TGTGCCAGCAGCTTGAACACAGGGGTACGCAATCAGCCCCAGCATTTT
clone_size: .; v_call: TRBV20-1; d_call: TRBD1; j_call: TRBJ1-6; cdr3_aa: CSASGGTANSPLHF; cdr3_nt: TGCAGTGCTAGTGGTGGGACAGCCAATTCACCCCTCCACTTT
clone_size: .; v_call: TRBV7-9; d_call: TRBD1; j_call: TRBJ1-1; cdr3_aa: CASSLAGGTGQNTEAFF; cdr3_nt: TGTGCCAGCAGCTTAGCGGGAGGGACAGGGCAGAACACTGAAGCTTTCTTT
clone_size: .; v_call: TRBV2; d_call: TRBD2; j_call: TRBJ2-2; cdr3_aa: CASSGLAVNTGELFF; cdr3_nt: TGTGCCAGCAGCGGACTAGCGGTGAACACCGGGGAGCTGTTTTTT
clone_size: .; v_call: TRBV6-5; d_call: .; j_call: TRBJ1-2; cdr3_aa: CASRRQSPYGYTF; cdr3_nt: TGTGCCAGCAGGCGGCAGTCACCCTATGGCTACACCTTC
clone_size: .; v_call: TRBV27; d_call: .; j_call: TRBJ1-3; cdr3_aa: CASSLSGRPGSSSGNTIYF; cdr3_nt: TGTGCCAGCAGTTTATCGGGCCGTCCGGGGTCCTCTTCCGGAAACACCATATATTTT
clone_size: .; v_call: TRBV5-4; d_call: TRBD1; j_call: TRBJ1-3; cdr3_aa: CASSFPGQGATIYF; cdr3_nt: TGTGCCAGCAGTTTTCCGGGACAGGGGGCGACCATATATTTT
clone_size: .; v_call: TRBV27; d_call: TRBD2; j_call: TRBJ2-2; cdr3_aa: CASSLRAGDTGELFF; cdr3_nt: TGTGCCAGCAGTTTACGGGCGGGAGACACCGGGGAGCTGTTTTTT
clone_size: .; v_call: TRBV19; d_call: .; j_call: TRBJ1-1; cdr3_aa: CASYGGHTEAFF; cdr3_nt: TGTGCCAGCTACGGAGGTCACACTGAAGCTTTCTTT
clone_size: .; v_call: TRBV9; d_call: .; j_call: TRBJ2-2; cdr3_aa: CASSVVAHGGGGSGELFF; cdr3_nt: TGTGCCAGCAGCGTAGTCGCGCACGGGGGAGGCGGCTCCGGGGAGCTGTTTTTT
clone_size: once; v_call: TRBV6-4; d_call: .; j_call: TRBJ2-1; cdr3_aa: CASSVQGLAVTRDNEQFF; cdr3_nt: TGTGCCAGCAGTGTACAGGGTCTAGCTGTGACCAGGGACAATGAGCAGTTCTTC
clone_size: .; v_call: TRBV27; d_call: TRBD2; j_call: TRBJ2-3; cdr3_aa: CASSVGTSGADTQYF; cdr3_nt: TGTGCCAGCAGTGTGGGGACTAGCGGTGCAGATACGCAGTATTTT
clone_size: .; v_call: TRBV7-2; d_call: TRBD1; j_call: TRBJ1-1; cdr3_aa: CASSWGDRGNTEAFF; cdr3_nt: TGTGCCAGCAGCTGGGGGGACAGGGGAAACACTGAAGCTTTCTTT
clone_size: .; v_call: TRBV11-2; d_call: .; j_call: TRBJ1-6; cdr3_aa: CASSLGGSGSNSPLHF; cdr3_nt: TGTGCCAGCAGCTTAGGGGGGTCAGGGAGTAATTCACCCCTCCACTTT
clone_size: .; v_call: TRBV7-2; d_call: .; j_call: TRBJ2-7; cdr3_aa: CASSLVVYEQYF; cdr3_nt: TGTGCCAGCAGCTTAGTCGTCTACGAGCAGTACTTC
clone_size: .; v_call: TRBV29-1; d_call: .; j_call: TRBJ2-2; cdr3_aa: CSVGRVDGELFF; cdr3_nt: TGCAGCGTGGGACGGGTTGACGGGGAGCTGTTTTTT
clone_size: .; v_call: TRBV5-1; d_call: TRBD2; j_call: TRBJ2-5; cdr3_aa: CASSLFAAGGETQYF; cdr3_nt: TGCGCCAGCAGCTTGTTTGCTGCGGGGGGAGAGACCCAGTACTTC
clone_size: .; v_call: TRBV27; d_call: TRBD1; j_call: TRBJ1-2; cdr3_aa: CASSPGTGWDGYTF; cdr3_nt: TGTGCCAGCAGCCCCGGGACAGGGTGGGATGGCTACACCTTC
clone_size: .; v_call: TRBV28; d_call: .; j_call: TRBJ1-1; cdr3_aa: CASTKNGGYTEAFF; cdr3_nt: TGTGCCAGCACTAAAAACGGGGGCTACACTGAAGCTTTCTTT
clone_size: .; v_call: TRBV19; d_call: .; j_call: TRBJ2-5; cdr3_aa: CASRTGTQQETQYF; cdr3_nt: TGTGCCAGTAGGACCGGGACACAGCAAGAGACCCAGTACTTC
clone_size: .; v_call: TRBV29-1; d_call: .; j_call: TRBJ2-7; cdr3_aa: CSVLSSYEQYF; cdr3_nt: TGCAGCGTGTTATCCTCCTACGAGCAGTACTTC
clone_size: .; v_call: TRBV7-8; d_call: .; j_call: TRBJ2-7; cdr3_aa: CASSSSGKSDEQYF; cdr3_nt: TGTGCCAGCAGCTCCTCAGGGAAATCGGACGAGCAGTACTTC
clone_size: .; v_call: TRBV5-1; d_call: .; j_call: TRBJ2-7; cdr3_aa: CASSLSSSYEQYF; cdr3_nt: TGCGCCAGCAGCTTGTCCAGCTCCTACGAGCAGTACTTC
clone_size: .; v_call: TRBV5-8; d_call: .; j_call: TRBJ2-2; cdr3_aa: CASSLDRKYGELFF; cdr3_nt: TGTGCCAGCAGCTTGGACAGGAAGTACGGGGAGCTGTTTTTT
clone_size: .; v_call: TRBV29-1; d_call: .; j_call: TRBJ1-1; cdr3_aa: CSVGGTGNTEAFF; cdr3_nt: TGCAGCGTTGGGGGAACGGGGAACACTGAAGCTTTCTTT
clone_size: .; v_call: TRBV2; d_call: .; j_call: TRBJ2-5; cdr3_aa: CASRSRRQSQETQYF; cdr3_nt: TGTGCCAGCAGGTCGCGTAGGCAGAGTCAAGAGACCCAGTACTTC
clone_size: .; v_call: TRBV3-1/TRBV3-2; d_call: TRBD1; j_call: TRBJ1-6; cdr3_aa: CASAINGDRNSPLHF; cdr3_nt: TGTGCCAGCGCCATCAACGGGGACAGGAATTCACCCCTCCACTTT
clone_size: few; v_call: TRBV4-1; d_call: .; j_call: TRBJ1-5; cdr3_aa: CASSPDRRNQPQHF; cdr3_nt: TGCGCCAGCAGCCCGGACAGACGCAATCAGCCCCAGCATTTT
clone_size: .; v_call: TRBV3-1/TRBV3-2; d_call: TRBD1; j_call: TRBJ2-3; cdr3_aa: CASSLRTGQIPDTQYF; cdr3_nt: TGTGCCAGCAGCCTAAGGACAGGTCAGATCCCAGATACGCAGTATTTT
clone_size: .; v_call: TRBV5-6; d_call: TRBD1; j_call: TRBJ1-5; cdr3_aa: CASSLRDRGSSNQPQHF; cdr3_nt: TGTGCCAGCAGCTTAAGGGACAGGGGTTCTAGCAATCAGCCCCAGCATTTT
clone_size: .; v_call: TRBV10-2; d_call: .; j_call: TRBJ2-2; cdr3_aa: CASTDYLGELFF; cdr3_nt: TGCGCCAGCACTGATTACCTCGGGGAGCTGTTTTTT
clone_size: few; v_call: TRBV20-1; d_call: .; j_call: TRBJ2-1; cdr3_aa: CSANRGEGQFF; cdr3_nt: TGCAGTGCTAACCGGGGCGAGGGGCAGTTCTTC
clone_size: once; v_call: TRBV4-1; d_call: TRBD1; j_call: TRBJ1-2; cdr3_aa: CASSQDGQGYGYTF; cdr3_nt: TGCGCCAGCAGCCAAGATGGACAGGGCTATGGCTACACCTTC
clone_size: many; v_call: TRBV6-5; d_call: .; j_call: TRBJ1-2; cdr3_aa: CASSLGHLDGYTF; cdr3_nt: TGTGCCAGCAGTTTGGGACATCTCGATGGCTACACCTTC
clone_size: .; v_call: TRBV4-3; d_call: .; j_call: TRBJ2-7; cdr3_aa: CASSQDIGFGYEQYF; cdr3_nt: TGCGCCAGCAGCCAAGATATAGGGTTTGGCTACGAGCAGTACTTC
clone_size: .; v_call: TRBV9; d_call: TRBD2; j_call: TRBJ2-5; cdr3_aa: CASSASGTGTSGGAWETQYF; cdr3_nt: TGTGCCAGCAGCGCCTCCGGGACAGGGACTAGCGGGGGGGCCTGGGAGACCCAGTACTTC
clone_size: .; v_call: TRBV7-3; d_call: .; j_call: TRBJ2-2; cdr3_aa: CASSSGVSNTGELFF; cdr3_nt: TGTGCCAGCTCCTCGGGGGTTTCGAACACCGGGGAGCTGTTTTTT
clone_size: .; v_call: TRBV28; d_call: TRBD1; j_call: TRBJ2-7; cdr3_aa: CASSPGDRKLAGQYF; cdr3_nt: TGTGCCAGCAGCCCTGGGGACAGAAAACTGGCGGGGCAGTACTTC
clone_size: .; v_call: TRBV7-9; d_call: TRBD2; j_call: TRBJ2-7; cdr3_aa: CASSNPSGGSSYEQYF; cdr3_nt: TGTGCCAGCAGTAATCCTAGCGGGGGAAGCTCCTACGAGCAGTACTTC
clone_size: once; v_call: TRBV5-1; d_call: .; j_call: TRBJ1-1; cdr3_aa: CASSENRDTEAFF; cdr3_nt: TGCGCCAGCAGCGAGAACAGGGACACTGAAGCTTTCTTT
clone_size: .; v_call: TRBV27; d_call: TRBD1; j_call: TRBJ1-2; cdr3_aa: CASSIRDRVGGYTF; cdr3_nt: TGTGCCAGCAGTATCAGGGACAGGGTCGGGGGCTACACCTTC
clone_size: .; v_call: TRBV18; d_call: .; j_call: TRBJ1-1; cdr3_aa: CASSPDQGPGAFF; cdr3_nt: TGTGCCAGCTCACCAGACCAGGGGCCAGGAGCTTTCTTT
clone_size: .; v_call: TRBV7-9; d_call: .; j_call: TRBJ2-2; cdr3_aa: CASSFGAGELFF; cdr3_nt: TGTGCCAGCAGCTTCGGCGCAGGGGAGCTGTTTTTT
clone_size: .; v_call: TRBV12-3/TRBV12-4; d_call: .; j_call: TRBJ1-2; cdr3_aa: CASSIDDGYTF; cdr3_nt: TGTGCCAGCAGTATAGACGATGGCTACACCTTC
clone_size: .; v_call: TRBV5-1; d_call: .; j_call: TRBJ1-6; cdr3_aa: CASSLDSIYNSPLHF; cdr3_nt: TGCGCCAGCAGCTTGGATTCCATCTATAATTCACCCCTCCACTTT
clone_size: .; v_call: TRBV13; d_call: .; j_call: TRBJ1-2; cdr3_aa: CASSSAGDNYGYTF; cdr3_nt: TGTGCCAGCAGCTCGGCGGGGGATAACTATGGCTACACCTTC
clone_size: once; v_call: TRBV18; d_call: TRBD1; j_call: TRBJ1-3; cdr3_aa: CASRKGTAYSGNTIYF; cdr3_nt: TGTGCCAGCCGAAAAGGGACAGCCTACTCTGGAAACACCATATATTTT
clone_size: once; v_call: TRBV28; d_call: .; j_call: TRBJ1-4; cdr3_aa: CASSPNEKLFF; cdr3_nt: TGTGCCAGCAGTCCGAATGAAAAACTGTTTTTT
clone_size: .; v_call: TRBV3-1/TRBV3-2; d_call: .; j_call: TRBJ1-3; cdr3_aa: CASSQYPGLRSGNTIYF; cdr3_nt: TGTGCCAGCAGCCAGTACCCGGGACTGCGCTCTGGAAACACCATATATTTT
clone_size: .; v_call: TRBV5-1; d_call: .; j_call: TRBJ2-1; cdr3_aa: CASSTFGGNEQFF; cdr3_nt: TGCGCCAGCAGCACCTTCGGGGGCAATGAGCAGTTCTTC
clone_size: .; v_call: TRBV11-2; d_call: TRBD1; j_call: TRBJ2-7; cdr3_aa: CASSLGTGIYEQYF; cdr3_nt: TGTGCCAGCAGCTTAGGGACAGGGATCTACGAGCAGTACTTC
clone_size: .; v_call: TRBV20-1; d_call: .; j_call: TRBJ1-6; cdr3_aa: CSARPHSPLHF; cdr3_nt: TGCAGTGCTAGGCCCCATTCACCCCTCCACTTT
clone_size: .; v_call: TRBV19; d_call: TRBD1; j_call: TRBJ1-2; cdr3_aa: CASWDRMANYGYTF; cdr3_nt: TGTGCCAGTTGGGACAGGATGGCTAACTATGGCTACACCTTC
clone_size: .; v_call: TRBV7-6; d_call: .; j_call: TRBJ1-2; cdr3_aa: CASSLGPGNRGGYTF; cdr3_nt: TGTGCCAGCAGCTTAGGACCGGGGAACCGCGGTGGCTACACCTTC
clone_size: .; v_call: TRBV4-2; d_call: .; j_call: TRBJ2-2; cdr3_aa: CASSQPGNTGELFF; cdr3_nt: TGTGCCAGCAGCCAACCGGGAAATACCGGGGAGCTGTTTTTT
clone_size: once; v_call: TRBV4-1; d_call: TRBD1; j_call: TRBJ2-2; cdr3_aa: CASSQGTGVTGELFF; cdr3_nt: TGCGCCAGCAGCCAAGGGACAGGGGTTACCGGGGAGCTGTTTTTT